This T cell receptor (beta chain) appears in the sequencing data of a study of CD8 T cells in Susac syndrome. A note on this clonotype: Its target is unknown.

Whole-study findings and limits: Clonal expansion did not appear in Susac syndrome CD4+ T cell repertoires.

After removal of 3 bases from V and 5 bases from J, the junction contained 16 bases not matched to a gene. The CDR3 extends over 18 amino acids. Germline V gene sequence: CDR1 MGHRA, CDR2 YSYEKL. The RNA, roughly 0.45 to 1 ug, was put through reverse transcription using random hexamers. TCRdb reprocessed the immunoSEQ multiplex PCR reads via MiXCR and lists one record per CDR3 protein. Of about 150,000 distinct CDR3 sequences listed, 85% to 95% are singletons. The sample comprised CD4+ T cells from PBMCs. This clonotype was obtained from a human donor with Susac syndrome. This chain joins TRBV4-1 and TRBJ2-5; TRBD1 matches at 9 bases. CDR3 nucleotides: TGCGCCAGCAGCCAGAGAGGGGGAACCGGGACAGGGTTTGAGACCCAGTACTTC. Translation gives CASSQRGGTGTGFETQYF.